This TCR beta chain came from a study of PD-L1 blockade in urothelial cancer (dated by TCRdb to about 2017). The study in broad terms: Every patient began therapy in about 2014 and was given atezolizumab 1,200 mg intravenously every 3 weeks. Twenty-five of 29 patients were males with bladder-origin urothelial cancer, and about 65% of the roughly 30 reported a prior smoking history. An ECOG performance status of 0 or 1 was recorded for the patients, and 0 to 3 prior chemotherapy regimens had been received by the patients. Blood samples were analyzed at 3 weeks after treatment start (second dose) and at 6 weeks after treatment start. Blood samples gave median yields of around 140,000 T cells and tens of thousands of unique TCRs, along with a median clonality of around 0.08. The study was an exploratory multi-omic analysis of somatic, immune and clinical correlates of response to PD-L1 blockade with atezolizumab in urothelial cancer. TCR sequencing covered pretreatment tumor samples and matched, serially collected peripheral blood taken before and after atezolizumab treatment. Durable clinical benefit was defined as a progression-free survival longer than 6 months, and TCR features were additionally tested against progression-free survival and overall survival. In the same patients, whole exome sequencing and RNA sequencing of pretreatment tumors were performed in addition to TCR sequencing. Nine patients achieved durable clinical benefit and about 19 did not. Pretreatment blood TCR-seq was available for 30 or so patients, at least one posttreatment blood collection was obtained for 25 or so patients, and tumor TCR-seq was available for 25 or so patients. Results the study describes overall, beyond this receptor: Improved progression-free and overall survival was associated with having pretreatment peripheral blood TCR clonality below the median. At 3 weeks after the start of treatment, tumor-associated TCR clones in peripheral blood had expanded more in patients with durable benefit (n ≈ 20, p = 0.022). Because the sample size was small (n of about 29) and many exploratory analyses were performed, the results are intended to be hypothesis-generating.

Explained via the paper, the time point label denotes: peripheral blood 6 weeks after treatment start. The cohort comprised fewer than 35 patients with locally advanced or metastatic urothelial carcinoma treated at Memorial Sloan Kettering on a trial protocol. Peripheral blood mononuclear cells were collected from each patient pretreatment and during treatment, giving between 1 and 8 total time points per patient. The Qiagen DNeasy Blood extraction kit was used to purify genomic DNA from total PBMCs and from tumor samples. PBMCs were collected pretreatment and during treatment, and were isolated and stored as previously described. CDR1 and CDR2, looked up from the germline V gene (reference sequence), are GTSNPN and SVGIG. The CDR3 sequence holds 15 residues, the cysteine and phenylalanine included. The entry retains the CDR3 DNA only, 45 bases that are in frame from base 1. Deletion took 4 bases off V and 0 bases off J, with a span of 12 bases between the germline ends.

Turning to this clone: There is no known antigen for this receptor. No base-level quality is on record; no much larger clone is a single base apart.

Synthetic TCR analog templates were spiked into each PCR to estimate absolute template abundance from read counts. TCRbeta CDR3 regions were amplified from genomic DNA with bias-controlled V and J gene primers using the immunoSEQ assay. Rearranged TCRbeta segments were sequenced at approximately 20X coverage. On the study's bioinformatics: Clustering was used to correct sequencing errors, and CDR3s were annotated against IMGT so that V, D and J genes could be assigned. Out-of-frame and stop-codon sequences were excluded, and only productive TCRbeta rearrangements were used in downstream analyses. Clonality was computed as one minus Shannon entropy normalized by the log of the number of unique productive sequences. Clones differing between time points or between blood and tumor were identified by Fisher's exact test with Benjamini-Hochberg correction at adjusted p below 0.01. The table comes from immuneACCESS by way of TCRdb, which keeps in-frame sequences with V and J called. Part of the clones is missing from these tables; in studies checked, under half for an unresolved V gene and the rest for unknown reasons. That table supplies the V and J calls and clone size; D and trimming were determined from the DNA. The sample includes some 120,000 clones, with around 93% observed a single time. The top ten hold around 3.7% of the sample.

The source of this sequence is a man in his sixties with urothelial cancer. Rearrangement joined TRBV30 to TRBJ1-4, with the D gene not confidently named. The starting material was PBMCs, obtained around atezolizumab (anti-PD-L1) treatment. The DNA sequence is TGTGCCTGGAAAATAGCTGCTGCAACTAATGAAAAACTGTTTTTT. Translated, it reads CAWKIAAATNEKLFF. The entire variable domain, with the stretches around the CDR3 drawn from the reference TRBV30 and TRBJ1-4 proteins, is SQTIHQWPATLVQPVGSPLSLECTVEGTSNPNLYWYRQAAGRGLQLLFYSVGIGQISSEVPQNLSASRPQDRQFILSSKKLLLSDSGFYLCAWKIAAATNEKLFFGSGTQLSVL.